These T cell receptor beta chains were read from a single sample in a study of CD8 T cells in ankylosing spondylitis. TCRdb reprocessed the 5' RACE reads via MiXCR and lists one record per CDR3 protein. The repertoire holds 150,000 to 200,000 distinct CDR3 sequences, with 15% to 20% as singletons. Material for sequencing was blood, either unsorted or a sorted T cell fraction (not recorded which). The origin of the receptors is a male donor aged 10-30 years with ankylosing spondylitis or in good health (not recorded which). The CDR3 runs from the conserved cysteine through the conserved F or W. D genes are given only for firm matches. Size is stated for part of the rows, as once, few or many counts, or as a class when the clone is expanded.

clone size | J gene | D gene | V gene | CDR3 DNA | CDR3 protein
many | TRBJ2-7 | TRBD1 | TRBV6-2/TRBV6-3 | TGTGCCAGCTCCCCCACCCGGACAGGGAACGAGCAGTACTTC | CASSPTRTGNEQYF
many | TRBJ1-4 | TRBD1 | TRBV2 | TGTGCCAGCAGTGAAAGGACAGGCGCCCCGGGCGAGAAACTGTTTTTT | CASSERTGAPGEKLFF
many | TRBJ2-1 | NA | TRBV7-9 | TGTGCCAGCAGCTTAGCTCAGGGTTCGATCAATGAGCAGTTCTTC | CASSLAQGSINEQFF
NA | TRBJ1-2 | TRBD1 | TRBV6-1 | TGTGCCAGCAGTGAAGTCAGGGGGGCTGGCTACACCTTC | CASSEVRGAGYTF
many | TRBJ2-7 | NA | TRBV29-1 | TGCAGCGTTCAACCCGGGACCTACGAGCAGTACTTC | CSVQPGTYEQYF
NA | TRBJ1-1 | NA | TRBV29-1 | TGCAGCGTTGAACCTCGAGCGGGGAACACTGAAGCTTTCTTT | CSVEPRAGNTEAFF
many | TRBJ2-5 | NA | TRBV12-3/TRBV12-4 | TGTGCCAGCAGTTTAGGGGTGGCCCAAGAGACCCAGTACTTC | CASSLGVAQETQYF
many | TRBJ2-1 | TRBD2 | TRBV20-1 | TGCAGTGCTAGTAGCCCATCTAGCGGGCTTAACAATGAGCAGTTCTTC | CSASSPSSGLNNEQFF
many | TRBJ1-2 | NA | TRBV12-3/TRBV12-4 | TGTGCCAGCAGACCCCGTGCATCTAACTATGGCTACACCTTC | CASRPRASNYGYTF
many | TRBJ1-1 | NA | TRBV5-6 | TGTGCCAGCAGCTTAGGAAGAGACACTGAAGCTTTCTTT | CASSLGRDTEAFF
NA | TRBJ2-7 | TRBD2 | TRBV2 | TGTGCCAGCAGTCCTAGGACTAGCGGGGGCTACGAGCAGTACTTC | CASSPRTSGGYEQYF
NA | TRBJ2-6 | TRBD1 | TRBV4-1 | TGCGCCAGCAGCCAAGGGTACAGGGGATCTGGGGCCAACGTCCTGACTTTC | CASSQGYRGSGANVLTF
many | TRBJ2-2 | TRBD2 | TRBV24-1 | TGTGCCACCAGTGACCCATGGACTAGCGGGAGTACCGGGGAGCTGTTTTTT | CATSDPWTSGSTGELFF
NA | TRBJ2-1 | TRBD1 | TRBV5-1 | TGCGCCAGCAGCTTGGCCGGGACAGGGGTTTGGTACTTC | CASSLAGTGVWYF
many | TRBJ1-1 | NA | TRBV20-1 | TGCAGTGCTAAACGGACAGCCACTGAAGCTTTCTTT | CSAKRTATEAFF
NA | TRBJ2-5 | TRBD2 | TRBV20-1 | TGCAGTGCCCCTGATCAGCGGGAACAAGAGACCCAGTACTTC | CSAPDQREQETQYF
NA | TRBJ2-7 | TRBD2 | TRBV5-4 | TGTGCCAGCAGCTTGGACACTAGCGGGCTTTACGAGCAGTACTTC | CASSLDTSGLYEQYF
NA | TRBJ1-4 | NA | TRBV5-5 | TGTGCCAGCACCTTGACCCCAGTAGGGGTGGGTGAAAAACTGTTTTTT | CASTLTPVGVGEKLFF
many | TRBJ1-6 | NA | TRBV4-3 | TGCGCCAGCAGCCAAGTTACGGCTACCAGCTCCTATAATTCACCCCTCCACTTT | CASSQVTATSSYNSPLHF
many | TRBJ2-5 | TRBD2 | TRBV11-2 | TGTGCCAGCAGCACGACTAGCGCCAGATTGGAGACCCAGTACTTC | CASSTTSARLETQYF
many | TRBJ2-3 | NA | TRBV5-5 | TGTGCCAGCAGCTTAAGGTTGGGAGAGCAGTATTTT | CASSLRLGEQYF
NA | TRBJ1-1 | NA | TRBV7-9 | TGTGCCAGCAGCCCCAGGGGCACTGAAGCTTTCTTT | CASSPRGTEAFF
many | TRBJ2-3 | NA | TRBV9 | TGTGCCAGCAGCCCTCCGGGCAGCACAGATACGCAGTATTTT | CASSPPGSTDTQYF
many | TRBJ1-1 | NA | TRBV18 | TGTGCCAGCTCACCACGGGACCACACTGAAGCTTTCTTT | CASSPRDHTEAFF
many | TRBJ2-2 | NA | TRBV14 | TGTGCCAGCAGCTCTCGGAGTTCCCGAACAGGCGGGGAGCTGTTTTTT | CASSSRSSRTGGELFF
many | TRBJ2-1 | TRBD2 | TRBV28 | TGTGCCAGCAGACCGACAGGCGGGAGGGACAATGAGCAGTTCTTC | CASRPTGGRDNEQFF
many | TRBJ1-1 | TRBD1 | TRBV10-3 | TGTGCCATCAGTGAGGACAGGGAAGAAGCTTTCTTT | CAISEDREEAFF
NA | TRBJ2-1 | NA | TRBV20-1 | TGCAGTGCCGCCAGCGCTTACAATGAGCAGTTCTTC | CSAASAYNEQFF
NA | TRBJ1-5 | NA | TRBV10-3 | TGTGCCACTGGGGGTAGCAATCAGCCCCAGCATTTT | CATGGSNQPQHF
NA | TRBJ1-1 | NA | TRBV7-9 | TGTGCCAGCAGCCCTCTGCACTTCTCGGGATACACTGAAGCTTTCTTT | CASSPLHFSGYTEAFF
NA | TRBJ1-5 | TRBD1 | TRBV9 | TGTGCCAGCAGCGAGGGGGACAGACCCAATCAGCCCCAGCATTTT | CASSEGDRPNQPQHF
many | TRBJ2-1 | NA | TRBV2 | TGTGCCACCCGTCGTGACGGGAGCGAGGAGTTCTTC | CATRRDGSEEFF
many | TRBJ2-1 | TRBD2 | TRBV5-1 | TGCGCCAGCAGCCTGTCCGGGACTAGGGGAATTTACAATGAGCAGTTCTTC | CASSLSGTRGIYNEQFF
many | TRBJ2-3 | NA | TRBV5-6 | TGTGCCAGCAGCCACCGGACATCCATCCCGTACACAGATACGCAGTATTTT | CASSHRTSIPYTDTQYF
many | TRBJ2-5 | NA | TRBV20-1 | TGCAGTGCCAACACCGCTCAAGAGACCCAGTACTTC | CSANTAQETQYF
NA | TRBJ2-1 | NA | TRBV5-1 | TGCGCCAGCAGCTTAAAGACTAGACCAAGCTCCTACAATGAGCAGTTCTTC | CASSLKTRPSSYNEQFF
NA | TRBJ1-2 | NA | TRBV5-1 | TGCGCCAGCTCGAGGGAGATTAACTATGGCTACACCTTC | CASSREINYGYTF
few | TRBJ1-1 | TRBD1 | TRBV29-1 | TGCAGCGTCGGACAGGGTGACACTGAAGCTTTCTTT | CSVGQGDTEAFF
NA | TRBJ2-7 | NA | TRBV6-2/TRBV6-3 | TGTGCCAGCAGTTACGATTCACTATACGAGCAGTACTTC | CASSYDSLYEQYF
many | TRBJ2-2 | NA | TRBV9 | TGTGCCAGCAGCGTAGGAGGGGTCGGGGAGCTGTTTTTT | CASSVGGVGELFF
NA | TRBJ2-1 | TRBD2 | TRBV6-6 | TGTGCCAGCAGTTACTCGAACGCGGGAGGAGAGCAGTTCTTC | CASSYSNAGGEQFF
many | TRBJ2-3 | NA | TRBV11-1 | TGTGCCAGCAGCTTATTCGTGGGGGGCACAGATACGCAGTATTTT | CASSLFVGGTDTQYF
NA | TRBJ2-6 | NA | TRBV10-1 | TGCGCCACAGAAAGGGCTGCCGTCTCTGGGGCCAACGTCCTGACTTTC | CATERAAVSGANVLTF
medium-sized | TRBJ1-2 | NA | TRBV7-9 | TGTGCCAGCAGCTTACTTGAGGCCGGCTATGGCTACACCTTC | CASSLLEAGYGYTF
NA | TRBJ2-2 | TRBD1 | TRBV23-1 | TGCGCCGCAGGGGGGACAGGGCTAAACACCGGGGAGCTGTTTTTT | CAAGGTGLNTGELFF
few | TRBJ2-1 | NA | TRBV7-8 | TGTGCCAGCAGCTTAGTGAATCTGGGGGAGCAGTTCTTC | CASSLVNLGEQFF
many | TRBJ1-5 | NA | TRBV6-1 | TGTGCCAGCAGTGAACGGCAGGGAAGGGCCCAGCATTTT | CASSERQGRAQHF
NA | TRBJ2-5 | TRBD1 | TRBV7-8 | TGTGCCAGCAGCTCGTACCGGGACAGGAAGCAGACCCAGTACTTC | CASSSYRDRKQTQYF
many | TRBJ1-1 | NA | TRBV5-5 | TGTGCCAGCAGCTTGTCCAGATCGAACACTGAAGCTTTCTTT | CASSLSRSNTEAFF
many | TRBJ1-2 | NA | TRBV20-1 | TGCAGTGCTTCCATCCCCGGGACGGGGAACTATGGCTACACCTTC | CSASIPGTGNYGYTF